This is a list of T cell receptor beta chains from one sample in a study of T cell changes during pregnancy in multiple sclerosis. This table comes from immunoSEQ multiplex PCR, and its TCRdb copy is limited to in-frame clones, with some not included. The repertoire has fewer than 50,000 clones, roughly 94% of them found once; the top ten carry less than 0.4%. This material consisted of CD4+ T cells from peripheral blood mononuclear cells, taken in the third trimester of pregnancy. The receptors come from a female donor with multiple sclerosis, enrolled in a pregnancy study. The CDR3 runs from the conserved cysteine through the conserved F or W.

j_call: TRBJ2-1
v_call: TRBV30
cdr3_aa: CAWSVPSLVSLGDRGRNEQFF

j_call: TRBJ1-1
v_call: TRBV5-6
cdr3_aa: CASSFPGGRTEAFF

j_call: TRBJ1-5
v_call: TRBV28
cdr3_aa: CASSLPLTGVQPQHF

j_call: TRBJ2-5
v_call: TRBV7-2
cdr3_aa: CASSRLAGETQYF

j_call: TRBJ1-2
v_call: TRBV29-1
cdr3_aa: CSVVGQGTGYTF

j_call: TRBJ2-5
v_call: TRBV4-3
cdr3_aa: CASSQELAGDQETQYF

j_call: TRBJ1-2
v_call: TRBV10-3
cdr3_aa: CAIMGPPGTYGYTF

j_call: TRBJ1-2
v_call: TRBV30
cdr3_aa: CAWSYAGGGYTF

j_call: TRBJ2-7
v_call: TRBV28
cdr3_aa: CASSWDSSGLEWNF

j_call: TRBJ2-7
v_call: TRBV7-2
cdr3_aa: CASSITSGGTSYEQYF

j_call: TRBJ1-1
v_call: TRBV28
cdr3_aa: CASRAMGQGTNTEAFF

j_call: TRBJ2-7
v_call: TRBV6-1
cdr3_aa: CASSEGGTNIYEQYF

j_call: TRBJ1-2
v_call: TRBV28
cdr3_aa: CASSSLHRGRIYGYTF

j_call: TRBJ2-5
v_call: TRBV5-4
cdr3_aa: CASRSGLQETQYF

j_call: TRBJ1-1
v_call: TRBV30
cdr3_aa: CAWSVGQYLNTEAFF

j_call: TRBJ1-6
v_call: TRBV27
cdr3_aa: CASSFDRGPSPLHF

j_call: TRBJ2-7
v_call: TRBV7-9
cdr3_aa: CASSLGAYEQYF

j_call: TRBJ2-1
v_call: TRBV7-9
cdr3_aa: CASSLFGSNEQFF

j_call: TRBJ2-3
v_call: TRBV7-2
cdr3_aa: CASSLVGRATDTQYF

j_call: TRBJ2-2
v_call: TRBV7-9
cdr3_aa: CASNGGLAANTGELFF

j_call: TRBJ1-5
v_call: TRBV6-1
cdr3_aa: CASSVDRVQPQHF

j_call: TRBJ2-6
v_call: TRBV6-6
cdr3_aa: CASSRTNTGANVLTF

j_call: TRBJ2-3
v_call: TRBV7-2
cdr3_aa: CASSLYNFRGLAGADTQYF

j_call: TRBJ1-1
v_call: TRBV7-2
cdr3_aa: CASSLSVSTEAFF

j_call: TRBJ2-7
v_call: TRBV5-6
cdr3_aa: CASSLGTGTHYEQYF

j_call: TRBJ1-5
v_call: TRBV27
cdr3_aa: CASSLRQGEQPQHF

j_call: TRBJ1-6
v_call: TRBV30
cdr3_aa: CAWWLQGGNSPLHF

j_call: TRBJ1-1
v_call: TRBV5-4
cdr3_aa: CASRGQGAGNTEAFF

j_call: TRBJ2-7
v_call: TRBV9
cdr3_aa: CASSPDRFGEQYF

j_call: TRBJ1-1
v_call: TRBV19
cdr3_aa: CASSIDRVGTEAFF

j_call: TRBJ1-2
v_call: TRBV18
cdr3_aa: CASSPRSTGRANYGYTF

j_call: TRBJ2-5
v_call: TRBV5-6
cdr3_aa: CASSQAGGKETQYF

j_call: TRBJ2-2
v_call: TRBV27
cdr3_aa: CASSSSRLAGVPGELFF

j_call: TRBJ2-7
v_call: TRBV20-1
cdr3_aa: CSVRNNYEQYF

j_call: TRBJ1-2
v_call: TRBV28
cdr3_aa: CASSWTTNYGYTF

j_call: TRBJ2-1
v_call: TRBV11-3
cdr3_aa: CASSSNPGQVYNEQFF

j_call: TRBJ1-1
v_call: TRBV27
cdr3_aa: CASSLSRDRGPLNTEAFF

j_call: TRBJ2-3
v_call: TRBV10-3
cdr3_aa: CAISLGGSTDTQYF

j_call: TRBJ1-2
v_call: TRBV6-6
cdr3_aa: CASSFLDSYGYTF

j_call: TRBJ2-7
v_call: TRBV5-6
cdr3_aa: CASSPRTPLSYEQYF

j_call: TRBJ2-1
v_call: TRBV9
cdr3_aa: CASSVVPAGVTYEQFF